This TCR beta chain comes out of a study of T cell responses to AZD1222 COVID-19 vaccine (dated by TCRdb to about 2021). Turning to the overall study: AZD1222 recipients whose second dose came at about 4 weeks and those whose second dose came at about 12 weeks were combined into one group, since spike-specific TCR depth and breadth did not differ between the two schedules. TCR sequencing was performed for about 240 trial participants, of whom roughly 200 were given two doses of AZD1222 and around 25 were given two doses of MenACWY control vaccine. Enrollment into the trials was organized by age into subgroups of 18-55, 56-69 and 70-plus years, and those subgroups contained roughly 150, 30 and 60 TCR-sequenced participants, respectively. General findings and caveats noted by the study authors: Spike-specific TCR breadth and depth rose significantly after two AZD1222 doses compared with day 0 and with MenACWY recipients. Epitopes outside the regions mutated in the B.1.351 and B.1.1.7 variants were reportedly recognized by nearly half of the unique spike-specific TCRs. CD4 TCRs associated with the vaccine covered the entire spike protein, and the dominant responses were in regions 160-218 and 743-854. Participants were mostly white British, with more females than males. The authors suggested clonal diversity may have been underestimated. Because no samples from the day 14 peak response were available, repertoires could be characterized only after the peak T cell response. The 56-69-year group was small, and its depth increase did not reach significance, likely because of low power. Conclusions about previously exposed vaccinees are limited, since just five to seven AZD1222 recipients were seropositive for SARS-CoV-2 at baseline.

Trimming costs V 4 bases and J 0 bases, and their ends lie 10 bases apart. CDR1 SGHAT and CDR2 FQNNGV are derived from the germline V gene. The CDR3, cysteine through phenylalanine, is 14 amino acids long. The only DNA kept is the CDR3, 42 bases in frame from the first base. The time point label on this specimen signifies: baseline before first vaccination. Vaccinee samples came from UK trials COV001 and COV002, including a single-blind randomized controlled phase 2/3 trial of AZD1222 (ChAdOx1 nCoV-19) in healthy adults. For TCRbeta chain sequencing, PBMC samples were collected from trial participants at day 0 and at day 28 after the second dose. About this clone itself: Its antigen target is currently unknown. Base quality data are lacking; no much larger clone is found one base away.

The CDR3 regions of human TCRbeta chains were subjected to immunosequencing. Regarding the original processing steps: TCRs in the repertoires were matched against a reference library of SARS-CoV-2-specific TCRs that had been generated with the MIRA antigen-specificity platform. Breadth was defined as the fraction of unique TCRs that were SARS-CoV-2-associated. Depth was defined as the fraction of total T cells that were SARS-CoV-2-associated. Each spike-specific TCR was assigned to its reactive spike region and to a CD4 or CD8 class using the MIRA data. Log10-transformed breadth and depth values were compared by one-way ANOVA with Sidak's multiple comparisons tests. What TCRdb holds here is the immuneACCESS table cut down to in-frame rearrangements. Part of the clones is not present; checked against another copy, under half of the missing clones reflect an unresolved V gene, and the others are unexplained. The DNA gave D and trimming, while V, J and clone size come from that table. The sample profile shows about 92,000 clones; 80% to 90% of them were found once. Jointly, the top ten make up approximately 1.5% of the sample.

Recombination connected TRBV11-2 to TRBJ2-7, with an unclear D gene assignment. Sequenced here: peripheral blood, sampled on day 0 of AZD1222 vaccination. This sequence was found in an adult in good health. The CDR3 protein is CASSSPDGSYEQYF. The DNA sequence is as follows: TGTGCCAGCAGCTCACCGGACGGCTCCTACGAGCAGTACTTC.